Below are 10 T cell receptor beta chains sequenced from a single sample in a study of OX40 agonist ivuxolimab in advanced cancers. TCRdb keeps only in-frame clones here, not all; method: immunoSEQ multiplex PCR. The table has approximately 31,000 clones, over 60% seen once. Source: CD4+ or CD8+ T cells sorted from blood, taken in a trial of the OX40 agonist ivuxolimab. These receptors were taken from an adult with an advanced solid tumor such as melanoma, head and neck, liver or kidney cancer.

V gene TRBV5-5 combines with J gene TRBJ1-4; D remains ambiguous. The CDR3 length is 14 residues. Germline lookup yields CDR1 SGHKS and CDR2 YYEKEE (reference sequence). V was pared by 0 bases and J by 8 bases, with 11 bases between. The CDR3 reads CASSLGESLEKLFF. CDR3 nucleotides: TGTGCCAGCAGCTTGGGGGAATCCCTCGAAAAACTGTTTTTT. The full variable domain, completed using reference TRBV5-5 and TRBJ1-4, is DAGVTQSPTHLIKTRGQQVTLRCSPISGHKSVSWYQQVLGQGPQFIFQYYEKEERGRGNFPDRFSARQFPNYSSELNVNALLLGDSALYLCASSLGESLEKLFFGSGTQLSVL.

This clone was seen once. This chain connects TRBV5-1 to TRBJ1-2; 10 bases match TRBD1. The V segment lost 0 bases and the J segment 4 bases; nucleotides outside the gene matches: 3. Germline CDR1 reads SGHRS; CDR2 reads YFSETQ. This CDR3 region has 15 residues. CDR3 in DNA: TGCGCCAGCAGCTTGGACTGGACAGGGGGCTATGGCTACACCTTC. Residues: CASSLDWTGGYGYTF.

This CDR3 is CASTPSPNADTQYF. CDR3 DNA: TGTGCCAGTACCCCTTCTCCTAACGCAGATACGCAGTATTTT. The genes are TRBV27 and TRBJ2-3; D gene unclear. The length of the CDR3 is 14 residues. In germline, CDR1 is MNHEY, CDR2 SMNVEV (reference sequence). V was cut by 9 bases and J by 4 bases, with 17 bases left in between.

The chain employs TRBV6-5 and TRBJ2-7; 8 bases match TRBD1. The CDR3 loop spans 13 amino acids. V dropped 7 bases and J dropped 9; count of bases not matched to a gene: 11. Germline lookup yields CDR1 MNHEY and CDR2 SVGAGI. The CDR3 is CASNFGTGSRQYF. The CDR3 coding sequence is TGTGCCAGCAACTTCGGGACAGGTTCACGGCAGTACTTC.

There are a few counts of this clone. The CDR3, as DNA: TGTGCCAGCAGGTCGGGACAGGGAGTCTATGGCTACACCTTC. As protein: CASRSGQGVYGYTF. The chain combines TRBV28 with TRBJ1-2; 9 bases match TRBD1. This CDR3 has 14 residues. V trimming: 6 bases; J trimming: 4 bases; junction bases outside the gene matches: 6. Per the germline V gene, CDR1 is MDHEN and CDR2 is SYDVKM.

The chain couples TRBV4-1 to TRBJ1-3; D call uncertain. Germline loops: CDR1 MGHRA, CDR2 YSYEKL. The CDR3 length is 15 residues. Trimming cost V 0 bases and J 4 bases, with 10 bases left between them. CDR3 sequence reads: CASSQEGGWGNTIYF. The CDR3 DNA reads as TGCGCCAGCAGCCAAGAGGGAGGGTGGGGAAACACCATATATTTT.

This sequence joins TRBV18 and TRBJ1-1; 7 bases match TRBD1. J gave up 11 bases and V 5 bases, and 11 bases lay outside the gene matches. From germline, CDR1 is KGHSH and CDR2 LQKENI. The length of the CDR3 is 13 residues. CDR3 protein: CASSTDRADGAFF. For the CDR3, the DNA is TGTGCCAGCTCAACCGACAGGGCCGACGGGGCTTTCTTT.

The rearrangement links TRBV9 to TRBJ1-3; D gene unclear. V shed 0 bases and J shed 0 bases, with 4 bases lying between them. The CDR3 contains 14 residues. The germline V gene encodes CDR1 SGDLS and CDR2 YYNGEE. Here the CDR3 DNA reads TGTGCCAGCAGCGTAGCCCCCTCTGGAAACACCATATATTTT. Its translation is CASSVAPSGNTIYF.

V is TRBV19 and J is TRBJ1-2, with a weak D call TRBD1 (6 bases). From germline, CDR1 is LNHDA and CDR2 SQIVND (reference sequence). The CDR3 spans 14 residues. V lost 5 bases and J lost 5, with 15 bases in between. The CDR3 loop reads CASSPLAGTYGYTF. The CDR3 DNA sequence: TGTGCCAGTAGTCCCTTAGCGGGGACATATGGCTACACCTTC.

The genes are TRBV6-5 and TRBJ1-2; TRBD1 agrees at 10 bases. From germline, CDR1 is MNHEY and CDR2 SVGAGI. V lost 7 bases, J lost 4 bases, and 6 bases stayed unmatched. CDR3 length: 14 residues. CDR3 nucleotides: TGTGCCAGCACAAAGACAGGGGGCGGCTATGGCTACACCTTC. This gives the protein CASTKTGGGYGYTF.